This T cell receptor beta chain was captured in a study of blood T cell repertoires in COVID-19. Study-level background: Sites across the United States, Italy and Spain contributed samples from acute and convalescent COVID-19. PBMCs, B-cell-depleted T cells, or T cells were the source of the cDNA or gDNA that made up the material.

The authors' processing: By means of reference gene primer amplification, nucleated cell counts were estimated. Sequencing used immunoSEQ multiplex PCR; TCRdb keeps in-frame clones, though not all of them. The DNA was the basis for D and trimming; V, J and clone size are from that table. The sample lists a few hundred thousand clones; approximately 88% were seen once. The junction had 6 bases not matched to a gene; V was cut back by 3 bases and J by 5 bases. Germline V gene lookup returns CDR1 LNHDA and CDR2 SQIVND (reference sequence). CDR3 length: 15 amino acids. The chain combines TRBV19 with TRBJ2-1, with 8 nucleotides matching TRBD2. The sample taken for sequencing was peripheral blood. The clonotype comes from a woman under 40 with COVID-19, enrolled during active disease. The CDR3 nucleotides are TGTGCCAGTAGTATGCCGCGGGAGGTGGACAATGAGCAGTTCTTC. It yields the protein CASSMPREVDNEQFF.